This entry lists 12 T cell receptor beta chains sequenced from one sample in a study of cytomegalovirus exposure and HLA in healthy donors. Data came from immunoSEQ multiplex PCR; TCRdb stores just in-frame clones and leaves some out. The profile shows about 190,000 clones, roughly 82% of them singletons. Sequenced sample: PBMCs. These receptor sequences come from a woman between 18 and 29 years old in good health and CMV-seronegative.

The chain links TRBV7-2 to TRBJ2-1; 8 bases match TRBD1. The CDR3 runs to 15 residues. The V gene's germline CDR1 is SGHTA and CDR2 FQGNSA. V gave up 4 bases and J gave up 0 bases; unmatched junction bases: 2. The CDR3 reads CASSSDRGSYNEQFF. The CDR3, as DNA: TGTGCCAGCAGCTCCGACAGGGGCTCCTACAATGAGCAGTTCTTC.

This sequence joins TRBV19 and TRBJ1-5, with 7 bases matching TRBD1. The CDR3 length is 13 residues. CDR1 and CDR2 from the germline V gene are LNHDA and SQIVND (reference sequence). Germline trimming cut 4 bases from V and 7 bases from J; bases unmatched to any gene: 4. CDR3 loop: CASSTGGWQPQHF. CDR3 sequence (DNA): TGTGCCAGTAGTACAGGGGGTTGGCAGCCCCAGCATTTT.

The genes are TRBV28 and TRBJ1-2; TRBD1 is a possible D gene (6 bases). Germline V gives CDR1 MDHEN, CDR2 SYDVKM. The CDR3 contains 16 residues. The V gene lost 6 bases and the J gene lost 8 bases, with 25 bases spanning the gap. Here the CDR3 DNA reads TGTGCCAGCAGATTGGGGGGGGCCCTGAAGTATGGCGGCTACACCTTC. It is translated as CASRLGGALKYGGYTF.

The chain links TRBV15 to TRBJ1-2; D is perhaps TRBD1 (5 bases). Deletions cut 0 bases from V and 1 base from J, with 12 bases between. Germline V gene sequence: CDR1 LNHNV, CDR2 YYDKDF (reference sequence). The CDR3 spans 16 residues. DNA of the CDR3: TGTGCCACCAGCAGAGACGACAGCCATAATAACTATGGCTACACCTTC. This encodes CATSRDDSHNNYGYTF.

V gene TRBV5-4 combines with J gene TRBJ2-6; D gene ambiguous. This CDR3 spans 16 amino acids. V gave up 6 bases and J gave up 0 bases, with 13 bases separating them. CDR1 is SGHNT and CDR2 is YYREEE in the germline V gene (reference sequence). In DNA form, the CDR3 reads TGTGCCAGCACCGTCCTGGCCTCCTCTGGGGCCAACGTCCTGACTTTC. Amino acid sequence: CASTVLASSGANVLTF.

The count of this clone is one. For the CDR3, the DNA is TGTGCCAGCAGTCCCTCTAGCGTTGTCACCGGGGAGCTGTTTTTT. This translates into CASSPSSVVTGELFF. V is TRBV6-5 and J is TRBJ2-2, with D possibly matching TRBD2 (6 bases). The CDR3 loop spans 15 amino acids. The germline V gene has CDR1 MNHEY and CDR2 SVGAGI. Trimming cost V 5 bases and J 4 bases, with 14 bases left between them.

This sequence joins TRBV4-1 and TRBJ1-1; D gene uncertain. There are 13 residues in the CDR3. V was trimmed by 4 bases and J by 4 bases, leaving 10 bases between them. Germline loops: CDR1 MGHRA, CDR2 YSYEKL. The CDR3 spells CASSPSVVTEAFF. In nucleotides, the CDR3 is TGCGCCAGCAGCCCCTCAGTGGTCACTGAAGCTTTCTTT.

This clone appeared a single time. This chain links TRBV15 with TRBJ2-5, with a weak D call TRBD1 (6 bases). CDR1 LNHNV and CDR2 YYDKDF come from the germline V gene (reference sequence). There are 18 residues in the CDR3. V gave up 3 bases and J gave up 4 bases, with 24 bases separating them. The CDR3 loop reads CATSRGLLDRSPGETQYF. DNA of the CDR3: TGTGCCACCAGCAGGGGTTTACTCGACAGGTCCCCCGGAGAGACCCAGTACTTC.

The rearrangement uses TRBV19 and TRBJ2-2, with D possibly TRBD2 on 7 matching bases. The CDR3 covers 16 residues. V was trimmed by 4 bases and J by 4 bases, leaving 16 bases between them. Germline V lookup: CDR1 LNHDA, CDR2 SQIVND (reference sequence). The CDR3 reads CASSTARGAGTGELFF. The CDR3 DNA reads TGTGCCAGTAGTACCGCCCGGGGGGCCGGCACCGGGGAGCTGTTTTTT. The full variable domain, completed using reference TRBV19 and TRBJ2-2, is DGGITQSPKYLFRKEGQNVTLSCEQNLNHDAMYWYRQDPGQGLRLIYYSQIVNDFQKGDIAEGYSVSREKKESFPLTVTSAQKNPTAFYLCASSTARGAGTGELFFGEGSRLTVL.

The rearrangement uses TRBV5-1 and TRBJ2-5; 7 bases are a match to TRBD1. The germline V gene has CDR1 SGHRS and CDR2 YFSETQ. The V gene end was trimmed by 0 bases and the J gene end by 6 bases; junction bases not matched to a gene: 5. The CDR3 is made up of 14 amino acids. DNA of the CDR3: TGCGCCAGCAGCTTGGAGGGACAGCGACAGACCCAGTACTTC. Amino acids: CASSLEGQRQTQYF.

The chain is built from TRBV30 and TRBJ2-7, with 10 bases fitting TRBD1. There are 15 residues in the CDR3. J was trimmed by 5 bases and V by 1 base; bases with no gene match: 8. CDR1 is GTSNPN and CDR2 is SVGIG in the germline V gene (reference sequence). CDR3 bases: TGTGCCTGGAGTGCCCGACAGGGGGCGGTTGACGAGCAGTACTTC. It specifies CAWSARQGAVDEQYF.

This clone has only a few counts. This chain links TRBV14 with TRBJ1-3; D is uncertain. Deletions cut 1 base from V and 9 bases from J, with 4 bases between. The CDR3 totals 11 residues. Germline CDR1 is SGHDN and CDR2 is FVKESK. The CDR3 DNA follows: TGTGCCAGCAGCCAAGCTACCACCATATATTTT. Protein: CASSQATTIYF.